These 10 T cell receptor beta chains were sequenced from one sample in a study of naive and memory T cell subsets (dated by TCRdb to about 2017). The research as a whole found: Naive repertoires, especially CD8, contained a few larger clonotypes, possibly memory cells re-expressing CD45RA.

The method was UMI-ligation and nested PCR. The instrument given in TCRdb is Illumina MiSeq. The beta constant-region primer consisted of an equimolar mixture of two oligonucleotides that together covered TRBC1 and TRBC2. The ligated cDNA went through four rounds of PCR with nested alpha and beta constant-region primers together with the SP2 primer. TCRdb cleaned the public reads at Q25 with fastp, built clones with MiXCR and kept in-frame beta chains. Merged by CDR3 protein, the rows form single entries marked with the most common genes and DNA. The sample table holds 150,000 or so distinct CDR3 sequences, of which 20% to 25% were seen once. 0.1% to 0.11% of the sample is held by the ten biggest clonotypes. For these receptors, no antigen is known. The sequenced sample consisted of naive CD4+ T cells from blood. Per the publication, the cell subset or site label means: naive T cells, CD45RA high CD27+. The receptors here all came from a human donor in good health.

The chain has TRBV12-3 or TRBV12-4 and TRBJ1-2; 7 positions agree with TRBD1. The V gene end was trimmed by 5 bases and the J gene end by 9 bases; junction bases not matched to a gene: 12. The CDR3 length is 14 residues. CDR3 DNA sequence: TGTGCCAGCAGTCCCCTAGAGACAGGGTTGAGCTACACCTTC. Its translation: CASSPLETGLSYTF.

This clonotype was counted only a few times. The chain employs TRBV6-5 and TRBJ1-2; D ambiguous. Germline V gene data show CDR1 as MNHEY and CDR2 as SVGAGI. The CDR3 consists of 14 residues. Trimming removed 9 bases at V and 2 bases at J, with 16 bases between. CDR3 DNA: TGTGCCAGTTCTCCAGTCAGTGACAACTATGGCTACACCTTC. This translates into CASSPVSDNYGYTF.

The gene calls are TRBV9 and TRBJ2-1; 13 nucleotides match TRBD2. The CDR3 covers 18 residues. Per the germline V gene, CDR1 is SGDLS and CDR2 is YYNGEE. The J segment lost 7 bases and the V segment lost 0 bases, leaving 10 bases of the junction unmatched. The CDR3 DNA reads TGTGCCAGCAGCGTAGAGACCTCGGGACTAGCGGGAACGAATGAGCAGTTCTTC. This sequence encodes CASSVETSGLAGTNEQFF.

This clonotype was observed a handful of times. The gene calls are TRBV19 and TRBJ2-2; D perhaps matches TRBD2 (6 bases). V was shortened by 2 bases and J by 1 base, with 17 bases between the two germline ends. Germline V gene data show CDR1 as LNHDA and CDR2 as SQIVND (reference sequence). The CDR3 is 18 amino acids. The CDR3 region is CASSIFLWPGVNTGELFF. The CDR3 DNA reads TGTGCCAGTAGTATATTTTTGTGGCCGGGGGTGAACACCGGGGAGCTGTTTTTT.

The chain couples TRBV29-1 to TRBJ2-1; TRBD2 matches at 9 bases. Germline V CDR1 and CDR2: SQVTM, ANQGSEA. This CDR3 spans 15 amino acids. V trimming: 5 bases; J trimming: 0 bases; junction bases outside the gene matches: 5. The CDR3 region is CSVFSGGGSYNEQFF. The CDR3, as DNA: TGCAGCGTTTTTAGCGGGGGAGGCTCCTACAATGAGCAGTTCTTC.

CDR3 bases: TGTGCCAGCAGTTACCACAGGGGAAGCACAGATACGCAGTATTTT. It specifies CASSYHRGSTDTQYF. V and J are TRBV6-5 and TRBJ2-3, with 7 bases that match TRBD1. Trimming removed 2 bases from V and 0 bases from J; junction bases left unmatched: 2. The CDR3 is made up of 15 amino acids. CDR1 and CDR2 (germline): MNHEY, SVGAGI.

This clonotype was observed a few times. The chain has TRBV5-4 and TRBJ2-1; tentatively, D is TRBD2 (6 bases). Trimming left V 4 bases short and J 0 bases short, with 14 bases between. Looked up from germline, CDR1 is SGHNT and CDR2 is YYREEE (reference sequence). The CDR3 is 16 amino acids. DNA for the CDR3: TGTGCCAGCAGCCAAAGGGCCGGGGGCTCCTACAATGAGCAGTTCTTC. Its protein is CASSQRAGGSYNEQFF.

This clonotype appeared a few times. V usage is TRBV6-5 and J usage is TRBJ2-1; possible D gene TRBD2, 6 bases. This CDR3 comprises 14 residues. The germline gives CDR1 MNHEY, CDR2 SVGAGI. Trimming took off 6 bases at V and 5 bases at J, with 14 bases between the two ends. CDR3 in amino acids: CASRDLATDNEQFF. CDR3 DNA sequence: TGTGCCAGCAGGGACCTAGCGACCGACAATGAGCAGTTCTTC.

The chain links TRBV24-1 to TRBJ2-3, with 7 bases that match TRBD1. The V gene's germline CDR1 is KGHDR and CDR2 SFDVKD. With V trimmed by 5 bases and J by 4 bases, 14 bases remained unmatched. This CDR3 has 17 amino acids. In DNA, the CDR3 is TGTGCCACCAGTGGTACCCAGGGGGATCAGCGGCCAGATACGCAGTATTTT. This gives the protein CATSGTQGDQRPDTQYF.

The J gene is TRBJ2-5, the V gene TRBV4-1; possibly TRBD1 for D (5 bases). Trimming pared 1 base from V and 2 bases from J, leaving 8 bases between. From germline, CDR1 is MGHRA and CDR2 YSYEKL. This CDR3 spans 14 amino acids. The chain's CDR3 is CASSQGPGQETQYF. The CDR3 DNA sequence: TGCGCCAGCAGCCAAGGTCCAGGGCAAGAGACCCAGTACTTC.